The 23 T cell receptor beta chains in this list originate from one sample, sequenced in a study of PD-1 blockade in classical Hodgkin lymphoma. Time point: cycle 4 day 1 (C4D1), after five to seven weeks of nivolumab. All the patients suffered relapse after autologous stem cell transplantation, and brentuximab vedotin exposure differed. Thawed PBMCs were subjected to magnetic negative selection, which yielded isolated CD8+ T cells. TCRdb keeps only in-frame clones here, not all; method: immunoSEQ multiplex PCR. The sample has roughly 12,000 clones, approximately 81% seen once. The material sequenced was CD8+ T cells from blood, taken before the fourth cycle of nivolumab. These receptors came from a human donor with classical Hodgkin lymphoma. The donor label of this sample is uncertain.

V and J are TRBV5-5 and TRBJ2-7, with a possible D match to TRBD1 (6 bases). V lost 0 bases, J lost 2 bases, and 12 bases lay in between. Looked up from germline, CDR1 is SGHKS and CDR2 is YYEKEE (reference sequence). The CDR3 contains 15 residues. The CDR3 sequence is CASSLVNRDPYEQYF. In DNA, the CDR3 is TGTGCCAGCAGCTTGGTGAACAGGGACCCCTACGAGCAGTACTTC.

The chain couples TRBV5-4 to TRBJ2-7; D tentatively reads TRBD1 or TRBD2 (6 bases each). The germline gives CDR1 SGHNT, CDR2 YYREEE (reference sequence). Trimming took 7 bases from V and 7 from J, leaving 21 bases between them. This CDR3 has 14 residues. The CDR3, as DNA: TGTGCCAGCTCCATAGCGGAAGTAAGGGGGGAGCAGTACTTC. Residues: CASSIAEVRGEQYF. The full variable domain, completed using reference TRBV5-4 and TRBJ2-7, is ETGVTQSPTHLIKTRGQQVTLRCSSQSGHNTVSWYQQALGQGPQFIFQYYREEENGRGNFPPRFSGLQFPNYSSELNVNALELDDSALYLCASSIAEVRGEQYFGPGTRLTVT.

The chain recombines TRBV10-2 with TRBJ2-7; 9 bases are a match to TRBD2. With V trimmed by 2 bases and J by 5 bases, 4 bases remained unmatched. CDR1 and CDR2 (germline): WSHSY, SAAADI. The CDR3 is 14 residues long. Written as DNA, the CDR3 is TGCGCCAGCAGTGAGGGACTAGCGAGGGACGAGCAGTACTTC. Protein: CASSEGLARDEQYF.

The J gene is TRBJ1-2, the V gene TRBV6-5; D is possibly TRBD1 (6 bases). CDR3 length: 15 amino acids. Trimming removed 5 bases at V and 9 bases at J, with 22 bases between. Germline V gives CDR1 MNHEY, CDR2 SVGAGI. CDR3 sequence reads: CASSAVTGSGGSYTF. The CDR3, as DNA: TGTGCCAGCAGTGCGGTGACAGGATCCGGGGGAAGCTACACCTTC.

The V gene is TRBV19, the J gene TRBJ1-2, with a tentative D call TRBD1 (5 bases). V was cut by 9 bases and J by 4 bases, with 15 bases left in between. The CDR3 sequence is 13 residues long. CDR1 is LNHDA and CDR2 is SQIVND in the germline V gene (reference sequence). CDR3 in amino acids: CASSFTGFYGYTF. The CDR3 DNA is TGTGCCAGCAGTTTCACAGGTTTCTATGGCTACACCTTC.

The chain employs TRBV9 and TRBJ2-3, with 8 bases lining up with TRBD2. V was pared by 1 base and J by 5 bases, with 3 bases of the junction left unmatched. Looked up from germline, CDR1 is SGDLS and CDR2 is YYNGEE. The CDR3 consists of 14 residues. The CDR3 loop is CASSVWLAGDTQYF. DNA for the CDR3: TGTGCCAGCAGCGTATGGCTAGCGGGAGATACGCAGTATTTT. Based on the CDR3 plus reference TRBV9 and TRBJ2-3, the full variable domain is DSGVTQTPKHLITATGQRVTLRCSPRSGDLSVYWYQQSLDQGLQFLIQYYNGEERAKGNILERFSAQQFPDLHSELNLSSLELGDSALYFCASSVWLAGDTQYFGPGTRLTVL.

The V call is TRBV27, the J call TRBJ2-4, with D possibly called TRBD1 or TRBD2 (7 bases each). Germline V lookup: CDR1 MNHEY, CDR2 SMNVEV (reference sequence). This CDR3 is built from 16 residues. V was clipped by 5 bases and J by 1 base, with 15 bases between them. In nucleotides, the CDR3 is TGTGCCAGCAGTCCAGGGGGGGCGAGGGCCAAAAACATTCAGTACTTC. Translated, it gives CASSPGGARAKNIQYF.

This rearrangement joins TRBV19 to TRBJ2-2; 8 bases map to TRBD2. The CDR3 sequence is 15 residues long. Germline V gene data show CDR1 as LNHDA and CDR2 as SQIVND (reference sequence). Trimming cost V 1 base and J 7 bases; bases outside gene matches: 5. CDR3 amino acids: CASSIGLARFGELFF. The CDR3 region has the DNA TGTGCCAGTAGTATAGGACTAGCGCGATTCGGGGAGCTGTTTTTT.

CDR3 sequence (DNA): TGTGCCAGCAGCCCGGGGACAGCGAACACTGAAGCTTTCTTT. Its translation: CASSPGTANTEAFF. The gene calls are TRBV9 and TRBJ1-1; TRBD1 matches at 7 bases. The germline gives CDR1 SGDLS, CDR2 YYNGEE. The CDR3 loop spans 14 amino acids. Trimming removed 4 bases from V and 1 base from J; junction bases left unmatched: 4. Drawing the rest from reference TRBV9 and TRBJ1-1, the complete variable domain is DSGVTQTPKHLITATGQRVTLRCSPRSGDLSVYWYQQSLDQGLQFLIQYYNGEERAKGNILERFSAQQFPDLHSELNLSSLELGDSALYFCASSPGTANTEAFFGQGTRLTVV.

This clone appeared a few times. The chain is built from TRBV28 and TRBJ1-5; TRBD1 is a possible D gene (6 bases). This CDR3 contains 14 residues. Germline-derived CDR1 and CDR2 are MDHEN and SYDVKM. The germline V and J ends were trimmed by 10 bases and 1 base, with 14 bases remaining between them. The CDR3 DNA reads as TGTGCCACCAAGGGGAGGGGGAGCAATCAGCCCCAGCATTTT. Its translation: CATKGRGSNQPQHF.

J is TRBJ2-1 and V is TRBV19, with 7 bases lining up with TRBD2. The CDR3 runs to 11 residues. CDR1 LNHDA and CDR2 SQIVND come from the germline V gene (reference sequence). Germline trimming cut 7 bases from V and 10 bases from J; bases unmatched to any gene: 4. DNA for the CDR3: TGTGCCAGTACCTCACTAGCGGAGCAGTTCTTC. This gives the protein CASTSLAEQFF.

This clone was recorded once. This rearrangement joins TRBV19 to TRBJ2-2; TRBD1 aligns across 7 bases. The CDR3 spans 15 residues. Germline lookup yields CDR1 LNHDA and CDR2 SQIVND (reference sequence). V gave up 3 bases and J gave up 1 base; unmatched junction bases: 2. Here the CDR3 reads CASSMTGRNTGELFF. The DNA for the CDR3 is TGTGCCAGTAGTATGACAGGGCGGAACACCGGGGAGCTGTTTTTT.

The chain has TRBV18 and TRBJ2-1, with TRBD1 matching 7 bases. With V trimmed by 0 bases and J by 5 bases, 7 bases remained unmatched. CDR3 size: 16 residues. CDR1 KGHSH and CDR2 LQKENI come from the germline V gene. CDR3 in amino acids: CASSPPYPGGNNEQFF. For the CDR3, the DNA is TGTGCCAGCTCACCACCTTATCCAGGGGGTAACAATGAGCAGTTCTTC.

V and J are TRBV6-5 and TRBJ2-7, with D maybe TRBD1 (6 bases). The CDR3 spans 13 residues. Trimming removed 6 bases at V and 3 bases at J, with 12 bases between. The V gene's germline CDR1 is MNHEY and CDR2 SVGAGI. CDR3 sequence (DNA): TGTGCCAGCAGGCCGGGACACCTCTACGAGCAGTACTTC. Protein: CASRPGHLYEQYF.

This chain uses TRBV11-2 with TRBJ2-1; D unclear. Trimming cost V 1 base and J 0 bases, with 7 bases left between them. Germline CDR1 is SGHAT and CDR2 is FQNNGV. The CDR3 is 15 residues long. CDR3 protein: CASSLGPTSYNEQFF. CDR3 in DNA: TGTGCCAGCAGCTTAGGTCCAACCTCCTACAATGAGCAGTTCTTC.

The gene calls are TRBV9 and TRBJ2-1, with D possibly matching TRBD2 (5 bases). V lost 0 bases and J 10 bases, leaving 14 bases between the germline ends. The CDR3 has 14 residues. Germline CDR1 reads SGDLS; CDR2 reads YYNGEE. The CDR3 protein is CASSVGLAPGEQFF. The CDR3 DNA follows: TGTGCCAGCAGCGTAGGATTAGCTCCGGGGGAGCAGTTCTTC.

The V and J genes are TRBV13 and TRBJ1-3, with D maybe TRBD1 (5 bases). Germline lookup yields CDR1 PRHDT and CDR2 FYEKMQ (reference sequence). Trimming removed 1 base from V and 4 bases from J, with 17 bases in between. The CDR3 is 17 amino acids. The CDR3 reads CASSLVEGPRMGNTIYF. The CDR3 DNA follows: TGTGCCAGCAGCTTAGTTGAGGGGCCAAGGATGGGAAACACCATATATTTT. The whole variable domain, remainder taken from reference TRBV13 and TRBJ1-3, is AAGVIQSPRHLIKEKRETATLKCYPIPRHDTVYWYQQGPGQDPQFLISFYEKMQSDKGSIPDRFSAQQFSDYHSELNMSSLELGDSALYFCASSLVEGPRMGNTIYFGEGSWLTVV.

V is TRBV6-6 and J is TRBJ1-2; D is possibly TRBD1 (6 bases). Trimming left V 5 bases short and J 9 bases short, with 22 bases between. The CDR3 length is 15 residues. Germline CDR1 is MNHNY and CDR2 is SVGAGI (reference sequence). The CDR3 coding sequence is TGTGCCAGCAGTGCGGTGACAGGATCCGGGGGAAGCTACACCTTC. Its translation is CASSAVTGSGGSYTF.

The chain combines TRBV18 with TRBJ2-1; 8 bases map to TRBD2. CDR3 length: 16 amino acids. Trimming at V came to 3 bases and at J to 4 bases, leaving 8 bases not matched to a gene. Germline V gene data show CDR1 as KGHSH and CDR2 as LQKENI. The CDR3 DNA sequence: TGTGCCAGCTCACCCACTTTAGCGGGACCTTACAATGAGCAGTTCTTC. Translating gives CASSPTLAGPYNEQFF.

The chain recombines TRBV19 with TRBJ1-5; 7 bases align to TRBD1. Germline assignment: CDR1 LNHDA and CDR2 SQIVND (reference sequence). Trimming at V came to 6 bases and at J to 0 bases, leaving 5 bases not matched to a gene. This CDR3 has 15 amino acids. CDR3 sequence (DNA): TGTGCCAGTAGATGGGACAGCGGTAGCAATCAGCCCCAGCATTTT. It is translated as CASRWDSGSNQPQHF.

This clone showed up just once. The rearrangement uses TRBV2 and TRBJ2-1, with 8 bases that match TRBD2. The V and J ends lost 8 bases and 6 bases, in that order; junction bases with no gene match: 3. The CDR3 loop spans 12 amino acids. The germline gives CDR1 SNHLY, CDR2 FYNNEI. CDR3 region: CASGRGANEQFF. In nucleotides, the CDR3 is TGTGCCAGCGGGCGGGGGGCCAATGAGCAGTTCTTC.

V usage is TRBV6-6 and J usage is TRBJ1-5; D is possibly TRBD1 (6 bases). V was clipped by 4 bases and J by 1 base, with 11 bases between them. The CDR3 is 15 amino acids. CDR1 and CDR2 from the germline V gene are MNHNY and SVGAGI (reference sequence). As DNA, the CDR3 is TGTGCCAGCAGTTTAATTCAGGGGAGCAATCAGCCCCAGCATTTT. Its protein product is CASSLIQGSNQPQHF.

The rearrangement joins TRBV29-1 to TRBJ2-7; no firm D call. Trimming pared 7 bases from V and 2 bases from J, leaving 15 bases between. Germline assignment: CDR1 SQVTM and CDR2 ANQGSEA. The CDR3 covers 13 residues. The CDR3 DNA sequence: TGCAGCGCCAGGACCACTTCTACCTACGAGCAGTACTTC. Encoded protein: CSARTTSTYEQYF.